The rows below give T cell receptor beta chains drawn from one sample of a study of blood T cell repertoires in COVID-19. Generated by immunoSEQ multiplex PCR, the TCRdb table keeps only in-frame clones and is missing some. The sample records approximately 220,000 clones, about 87% being singletons. The sample taken for sequencing was PBMCs or T cells enriched from blood (not recorded which). The receptor set was obtained from a woman aged 25 to 39 who had recovered from COVID-19. Both conserved end residues are part of each CDR3. The D gene is left open where the match is weak. Clone size appears in some rows only: once, few, many, or a class for an expanded clone.

>NA|TRBD2|TRBJ2-2|TRBV9
TGTGCCAGCAGCGCGCGCCTACCTGCCCGACTAGCGGAAGACCTAGCGAACACCGGGGAGCTGTTTTTT
CASSARLPARLAEDLANTGELFF
>once|TRBD2|TRBJ2-3|TRBV5-6
TGTGCCAGCAGCGAGGGGACTAGCGGGGGTTACACAGATACGCAGTATTTT
CASSEGTSGGYTDTQYF
>NA|TRBD1|TRBJ2-2|TRBV7-9
TGTGCCAGCAGCTCCTCCGGGACAGGGGTTAACGGGGAGCTGTTTTTT
CASSSSGTGVNGELFF
>NA|NA|TRBJ2-1|TRBV12-5
TGTGCTAGTGGGATAGGGGTTTTGGGGTACAATGAGCAGTTCTTC
CASGIGVLGYNEQFF
>NA|TRBD1|TRBJ1-1|TRBV19
TGTGCCAGTGGGGGACAGGAGGGCACTGAAGCTTTCTTT
CASGGQEGTEAFF
>NA|TRBD1|TRBJ2-3|TRBV10-3
TGTGCCATCAGTGAGTCGTCAAAATACAGGGGGATGAGCACAGATACGCAGTATTTT
CAISESSKYRGMSTDTQYF
>NA|TRBD1|TRBJ2-7|TRBV7-8
TGTGCCAGCAGCCAATTGACAGGGCGCGAGCAGTACTTC
CASSQLTGREQYF
>NA|NA|TRBJ1-2|TRBV5-1
TGCGCCAGCAGCTTGGGCAGGGAAGATGGCTACACCTTC
CASSLGREDGYTF
>NA|TRBD1|TRBJ2-7|TRBV7-2
TGTGCCAGCAGCTTGAGACAGGGGGCTCCCGAGCAGTACTTC
CASSLRQGAPEQYF
>NA|TRBD1|TRBJ2-4|TRBV15
TGTGCCACCAGCAGACCGGGACAGGGACCGAAAAACATTCAGTACTTC
CATSRPGQGPKNIQYF
>NA|NA|TRBJ1-1|TRBV6-5
TGTGCCAGCAGTTACCGCCCGAGGAACACTGAAGCTTTCTTT
CASSYRPRNTEAFF
>NA|TRBD2|TRBJ2-3|TRBV4-2
TGTGCCAGCAGCCAAGATTCTAGCGGAGACACAGATACGCAGTATTTT
CASSQDSSGDTDTQYF
>NA|TRBD1|TRBJ1-5|TRBV7-8
TGTGCCAGCAGCTTAGGGGACAGAACCAATCAGCCCCAGCATTTT
CASSLGDRTNQPQHF
>few|NA|TRBJ2-5|TRBV21-1
TGTGCCAGCAGCAAAGGCCAGAGGTACCAAGAGACCCAGTACTTC
CASSKGQRYQETQYF
>NA|TRBD1|TRBJ2-3|TRBV29-1
TGCAGCGTTGGTCAGGGGGCAACAGATACGCAGTATTTT
CSVGQGATDTQYF
>NA|NA|TRBJ2-5|TRBV6-5
TGTGCCAGCAGTTATACGGCGGTGGAAGAGACCCAGTACTTC
CASSYTAVEETQYF
>NA|TRBD1|TRBJ2-1|TRBV9
TGTGCCAGCAGCGTAGGGGACAGGGGCAATGAGCAGTTCTTC
CASSVGDRGNEQFF
>NA|NA|TRBJ2-5|TRBV5-4
TGTGCCAGCAGCACGGCAGGGTACCAAGAGACCCAGTACTTC
CASSTAGYQETQYF
>NA|NA|TRBJ2-7|TRBV20-1
TGCAGTGCTAGTGGCGGGGCGACAAACTACGAGCAGTACTTC
CSASGGATNYEQYF
>NA|NA|TRBJ1-4|TRBV9
TGTGCCAGCAGCGTAGACAGAACTAATGAAAAACTGTTTTTT
CASSVDRTNEKLFF
>NA|TRBD1|TRBJ2-5|TRBV3-1/TRBV3-2
TGTGCCAGCAGCCAAGCCCCCGGGACAGAACAAGAGACCCAGTACTTC
CASSQAPGTEQETQYF
>NA|TRBD1|TRBJ2-3|TRBV11-1
TGTGCCAGCAGTCCTTCGACAGGGGTGGTAGATACGCAGTATTTT
CASSPSTGVVDTQYF
>NA|TRBD1|TRBJ1-5|TRBV7-3
TGTGCCAGCAGCCCCGGGACAGTTAGCAATCAGCCCCAGCATTTT
CASSPGTVSNQPQHF
>once|TRBD1|TRBJ1-5|TRBV2
TGTGCCAGCAGCAAAGGACAGGGGGCTGGTCAGCCCCAGCATTTT
CASSKGQGAGQPQHF
>once|NA|TRBJ2-1|TRBV7-2
TGTGCCAGCAACGAGGGATCCTACAATGAGCAGTTCTTC
CASNEGSYNEQFF
>NA|NA|TRBJ2-2|TRBV4-3
TGCGCCAGCAGCCAAGATCATGACACCGGGGAGCTGTTTTTT
CASSQDHDTGELFF
>NA|NA|TRBJ1-2|TRBV15
TGTGCCACCAGCGGGAGCCTTAGAGGGCGGTATGGCTACACCTTC
CATSGSLRGRYGYTF
>NA|TRBD1|TRBJ1-2|TRBV6-5
TGTGCCAGCAGTTACGGGACAGGGATCATTGGTCTTGGCTACACCTTC
CASSYGTGIIGLGYTF
>NA|NA|TRBJ2-7|TRBV4-1
TGCGCCAGCAGCTCAGCAGGGAACCGATACGAGCAGTACTTC
CASSSAGNRYEQYF
>NA|NA|TRBJ2-7|TRBV18
TGTGCCAGCTCACCGGTGGGATCGGGATCCTACGAGCAGTACTTC
CASSPVGSGSYEQYF
>NA|TRBD2|TRBJ2-3|TRBV6-2/TRBV6-3
TGTGCCAGCAGTACTAGCGGGGGGACCTTACCTAGCACAGATACGCAGTATTTT
CASSTSGGTLPSTDTQYF
>NA|TRBD2|TRBJ2-3|TRBV19
TGTGCCAGTAGTGACGTACTAGCGGGGCGCACAGATACGCAGTATTTT
CASSDVLAGRTDTQYF
>once|TRBD2|TRBJ2-1|TRBV20-1
TGCAGTGCTAGTAACCCTAGCGGGGGGTCCAATGAGCAGTTCTTC
CSASNPSGGSNEQFF
>NA|NA|TRBJ1-6|TRBV6-5
TGTGCCAGCAGTTACTTTCGGGGGGCGAATTCACCCCTCCACTTT
CASSYFRGANSPLHF
>once|TRBD1|TRBJ1-2|TRBV6-5
TGTGCCAGCACTAGACAGGGGCAAAGTGATGGCTACACCTTC
CASTRQGQSDGYTF
>NA|NA|TRBJ1-2|TRBV7-9
TGTGCCAGCAGCCCCGCAGGAACTAACTATGGCTACACCTTC
CASSPAGTNYGYTF
>NA|TRBD1|TRBJ1-1|TRBV5-4
TGTGCCAGCAGCACAGACAGGGGAGATAAGGCTTTCTTT
CASSTDRGDKAFF
>NA|NA|TRBJ1-5|TRBV7-8
TGTGCCAGCAGCGCTAGGACGGCAAGGGAGGTACGCAATCAGCCCCAGCATTTT
CASSARTAREVRNQPQHF
>NA|NA|TRBJ2-7|TRBV7-6
TGTGCCAGCAGCCAGGGTGCTGGACAGTCCTACGAGCAGTACTTC
CASSQGAGQSYEQYF
>NA|NA|TRBJ1-5|TRBV19
TGTGCCAGTAGTATAGATCGGGGGGGGAGTCAGCCCCAGCATTTT
CASSIDRGGSQPQHF
>NA|TRBD1|TRBJ1-1|TRBV6-5
TGTGCCAGCAGTTCCGGGACAGGTGAAGCTTTCTTT
CASSSGTGEAFF
>few|TRBD1|TRBJ2-7|TRBV5-1
TGCGCCAGCAGCACCGGACAGGCAGAAATCGACGAGCAGTACTTC
CASSTGQAEIDEQYF
>NA|TRBD2|TRBJ2-1|TRBV15
TGTGCCACCAGCAGACGTACTAGCGGGGGGGCTGGAGAGCAGTTCTTC
CATSRRTSGGAGEQFF
>NA|NA|TRBJ1-3|TRBV10-3
TGTGCCATCAGTGAGTACGCGGGTCAAAACACCATATATTTT
CAISEYAGQNTIYF
>NA|NA|TRBJ1-4|TRBV19
TGTGCCAGTAGTAATACAAATAATGAAAAACTGTTTTTT
CASSNTNNEKLFF
>NA|NA|TRBJ1-4|TRBV9
TGTGCCAGCAGCCCCCACCGAGGTGGCAGGGAGGGTGAAAAACTGTTTTTT
CASSPHRGGREGEKLFF
>NA|TRBD1|TRBJ1-1|TRBV27
TGTGCCAGCAGTTGGACAGGGAACACTGAAGCTTTCTTT
CASSWTGNTEAFF
>NA|NA|TRBJ1-2|TRBV2
TGTGCCAGCAGCAAACAGGGCATCTATGGCTACACCTTC
CASSKQGIYGYTF
>once|TRBD1|TRBJ1-6|TRBV6-5
TGTGCCAGCAGATCCCGACAGGGGGTGAGTTCACCCCTCCACTTT
CASRSRQGVSSPLHF
>once|NA|TRBJ1-1|TRBV4-2
TGTGCCAGCAGCCCTTACTTGAACACTGAAGCTTTCTTT
CASSPYLNTEAFF
>NA|NA|TRBJ1-1|TRBV7-2
TGTGCCAGCAGCCCCCCGGAGCTGAACACTGAAGCTTTCTTT
CASSPPELNTEAFF
>NA|NA|TRBJ1-2|TRBV9
TGTGCCAGCAGCCCCCGACAGAAAAACTATGGCTACACCTTC
CASSPRQKNYGYTF
>NA|NA|TRBJ1-5|TRBV12-3/TRBV12-4
TGTGCCAGCAGGCCCGGGGGCAATCAGCCCCAGCATTTT
CASRPGGNQPQHF